This TCR beta chain was documented in a study of cytomegalovirus exposure and HLA in healthy donors. Study background: There were 350 to 400 genotyped donors. Of these, about 81% fell in the genetic ancestry cluster associated with self-reported Caucasian donors.

Details on this clone: No antigen is known for it.

Study results and limitations: It was in a later analysis that TCR association rates were seen to vary by HLA locus, highest for DRB1 and lowest for HLA-C. Immune exposure data for these donors was limited to CMV serostatus. Donors were assumed by presence/absence analyses to have roughly uniform sequencing depth.

This CDR3 is built from 16 residues. Germline values: CDR1 MNHEY, CDR2 SVGAGI. The V gene lost 0 bases and the J gene lost 5 bases, with 13 bases spanning the gap. 60 Vbeta and 13 Jbeta primers were used in PCR. Data came from immunoSEQ multiplex PCR; TCRdb stores just in-frame clones and leaves some out. The data contain approximately 190,000 clones, about four fifths of them seen just once; the ten biggest clones take up about 1.7%. The sample consisted of PBMCs. The chain combines TRBV6-5 with TRBJ2-2, with TRBD2 as a possible D gene (6 bases). This TCR was sampled from a woman between 18 and 29 years old in good health and CMV-seronegative. CDR3 protein: CASSYSLASVTGELFF. CDR3 DNA sequence: TGTGCCAGCAGTTACTCATTGGCTAGCGTGACCGGGGAGCTGTTTTTT.